These T cell receptor beta chains were read from a single sample in a study of T cells after yellow fever vaccination. One entry per CDR3 protein, called by TCRdb with MiXCR from the 5' RACE reads. The sample consists of more than 110,000 distinct CDR3 sequences, 6.6% of them appearing once. The specimen comprised CD4+ T cells sorted from PBMCs, sampled 10 days after the yellow fever booster vaccination. The receptors come from a man in his thirties or forties who received the YFV17D yellow fever vaccine. The CDR3 runs from the conserved cysteine through the conserved F or W.

>TRBV14|TRBJ2-1
CASSPTGPGVKRFF
>TRBV18|TRBJ2-4
CASSPGLSGKNIQYF
>TRBV7-6|TRBJ2-7
CASSLGVLAGTREQYF
>TRBV5-1|TRBJ2-3
CASSVSGTTSTDTQYF
>TRBV24-1|TRBJ2-1
CATSDPTSPSGVNEQFF
>TRBV29-1|TRBJ1-2
CSVEDGFGYTF
>TRBV7-8|TRBJ1-1
CASSLLTGKAFF
>TRBV12-3/TRBV12-4|TRBJ2-7
CASSLEAGGRAAEQYF
>TRBV5-1|TRBJ2-3
CASSSLESATQYF
>TRBV9|TRBJ2-1
CASSVQLNEQFF
>TRBV5-1|TRBJ2-7
CASSLLAGVPGQYF
>TRBV12-3/TRBV12-4|TRBJ2-7
CASSLGPGTDEQYF
>TRBV12-3/TRBV12-4|TRBJ1-5
CASSSGTANQPQHF
>TRBV15|TRBJ2-7
CATSRDVPAGGYEQYF
>TRBV6-6|TRBJ2-5
CASSWGSQETQYF
>TRBV28|TRBJ1-5
CASNPAGGGNQPQHF
>TRBV25-1|TRBJ2-2
CASSRGPTDTGELFF
>TRBV5-6|TRBJ2-2
CASSLYLRSPNTGELFF
>TRBV19|TRBJ2-2
CASSIGLADTGELFF
>TRBV10-2|TRBJ1-5
CASSEPNRPRQPDKPQHF